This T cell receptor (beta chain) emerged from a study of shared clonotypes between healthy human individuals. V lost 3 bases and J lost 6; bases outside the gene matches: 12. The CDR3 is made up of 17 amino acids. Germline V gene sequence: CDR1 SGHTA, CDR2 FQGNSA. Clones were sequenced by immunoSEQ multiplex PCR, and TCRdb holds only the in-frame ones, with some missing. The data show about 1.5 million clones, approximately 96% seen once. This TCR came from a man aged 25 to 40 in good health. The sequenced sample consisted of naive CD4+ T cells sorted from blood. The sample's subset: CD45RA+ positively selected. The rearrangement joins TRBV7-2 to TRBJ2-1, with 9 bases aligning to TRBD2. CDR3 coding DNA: TGTGCCAGCAGCTTGACTAGCGGAGGCTTGGCAGGCAATGAGCAGTTCTTC. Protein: CASSLTSGGLAGNEQFF.